Listed below are T cell receptor beta chains from one sample, sequenced in a study of cytomegalovirus exposure and HLA in healthy donors. Assay used: immunoSEQ multiplex PCR; TCRdb lists only in-frame clones, some missing. The sample carries some 130,000 clones, 60% to 80% recorded once. Sequencing input: PBMCs. The receptors come from a woman in her sixties in good health and CMV-seropositive. The CDR3 runs from the conserved cysteine through the conserved F or W. A D gene is named only where the DNA matches it firmly. Clone size appears in some rows only: once, few, many, or a class for an expanded clone.

len: 14; abundance: .; j_gene: TRBJ1-2; v_gene: TRBV6-5; d_gene: TRBD1; CDR3aa: CASSFDRGGYGYTF; CDR3nt: TGTGCCAGCAGTTTCGACAGGGGAGGGTATGGCTACACCTTC
len: 15; abundance: few; j_gene: TRBJ1-5; v_gene: TRBV19; d_gene: .; CDR3aa: CASSLIDEGNQPQHF; CDR3nt: TGTGCCAGTAGCCTGATTGACGAGGGCAATCAGCCCCAGCATTTT
len: 14; abundance: few; j_gene: TRBJ1-2; v_gene: TRBV15; d_gene: .; CDR3aa: CATRRGSRAYGYTF; CDR3nt: TGTGCCACCAGGCGGGGAAGCAGGGCTTATGGCTACACCTTC
len: 15; abundance: .; j_gene: TRBJ1-1; v_gene: TRBV7-8; d_gene: .; CDR3aa: CASSSGTRWNTEAFF; CDR3nt: TGTGCCAGCAGCTCGGGGACACGGTGGAACACTGAAGCTTTCTTT
len: 17; abundance: .; j_gene: TRBJ1-1; v_gene: TRBV28; d_gene: TRBD1; CDR3aa: CASSSPQGAVADTEAFF; CDR3nt: TGTGCCAGCAGTTCACCACAGGGGGCAGTGGCTGACACTGAAGCTTTCTTT
len: 16; abundance: .; j_gene: TRBJ2-1; v_gene: TRBV5-1; d_gene: TRBD2; CDR3aa: CASSLVTSGGYNEQFF; CDR3nt: TGCGCCAGCAGCTTGGTTACTAGCGGGGGGTACAATGAGCAGTTCTTC
len: 15; abundance: .; j_gene: TRBJ1-4; v_gene: TRBV11-2; d_gene: .; CDR3aa: CASSLWPGGDEKLFF; CDR3nt: TGTGCCAGCAGCTTATGGCCCGGCGGGGATGAAAAACTGTTTTTT
len: 13; abundance: .; j_gene: TRBJ1-2; v_gene: TRBV29-1; d_gene: .; CDR3aa: CSVTGLENYGYTF; CDR3nt: TGCAGCGTTACAGGGCTTGAGAACTATGGCTACACCTTC
len: 17; abundance: few; j_gene: TRBJ2-3; v_gene: TRBV7-9; d_gene: .; CDR3aa: CASSFSGGSPSTDTQYF; CDR3nt: TGTGCCAGCAGCTTTAGTGGCGGCTCTCCTAGCACAGATACGCAGTATTTT
len: 18; abundance: .; j_gene: TRBJ2-1; v_gene: TRBV7-9; d_gene: TRBD2; CDR3aa: CASSSRLAGGWINNEQFF; CDR3nt: TGTGCCAGCAGCTCCCGACTAGCGGGGGGGTGGATAAACAATGAGCAGTTCTTC
len: 14; abundance: .; j_gene: TRBJ1-2; v_gene: TRBV25-1; d_gene: .; CDR3aa: CASSEYQRVGGYTF; CDR3nt: TGTGCCAGCAGTGAATATCAACGGGTTGGCGGCTACACCTTC
len: 11; abundance: .; j_gene: TRBJ2-5; v_gene: TRBV28; d_gene: .; CDR3aa: CASSLRETQYF; CDR3nt: TGTGCCAGCAGTTTGAGGGAGACCCAGTACTTC
len: 14; abundance: .; j_gene: TRBJ2-3; v_gene: TRBV9; d_gene: TRBD1; CDR3aa: CASRQGAGTDTQYF; CDR3nt: TGTGCCAGCAGGCAGGGGGCAGGTACAGATACGCAGTATTTT
len: 16; abundance: .; j_gene: TRBJ1-1; v_gene: TRBV5-1; d_gene: .; CDR3aa: CASSPLTRGENTEAFF; CDR3nt: TGCGCCAGCAGCCCTCTCACCAGGGGCGAGAACACTGAAGCTTTCTTT
len: 11; abundance: .; j_gene: TRBJ1-2; v_gene: TRBV6-1; d_gene: .; CDR3aa: CATVGGLRYTF; CDR3nt: TGTGCCACCGTGGGTGGGCTCCGCTACACCTTC
len: 16; abundance: .; j_gene: TRBJ2-2; v_gene: TRBV7-3; d_gene: .; CDR3aa: CASSLTPTGNTGELFF; CDR3nt: TGTGCCAGCAGCTTAACTCCGACAGGGAACACCGGGGAGCTGTTTTTT
len: 16; abundance: once; j_gene: TRBJ1-5; v_gene: TRBV28; d_gene: .; CDR3aa: CASSLFGGRRNQPQHF; CDR3nt: TGTGCCAGCAGTTTATTCGGAGGGAGACGCAATCAGCCCCAGCATTTT
len: 15; abundance: .; j_gene: TRBJ1-2; v_gene: TRBV18; d_gene: .; CDR3aa: CASSPSGDPGVGYTF; CDR3nt: TGTGCCAGCTCACCTTCGGGGGACCCTGGGGTTGGCTACACCTTC
len: 15; abundance: .; j_gene: TRBJ2-3; v_gene: TRBV6-1; d_gene: TRBD1; CDR3aa: CASQLGTGRTDTQYF; CDR3nt: TGTGCCAGCCAGTTAGGGACAGGCCGCACAGATACGCAGTATTTT
len: 14; abundance: .; j_gene: TRBJ2-7; v_gene: TRBV6-5; d_gene: TRBD1; CDR3aa: CASSLTGPYVEQYF; CDR3nt: TGTGCCAGCAGCTTGACAGGGCCCTACGTGGAGCAGTACTTC
len: 15; abundance: .; j_gene: TRBJ2-3; v_gene: TRBV7-6; d_gene: TRBD1; CDR3aa: CASSPGQGAYDTQYF; CDR3nt: TGTGCCAGCAGCCCAGGACAGGGGGCATACGATACGCAGTATTTT
len: 15; abundance: .; j_gene: TRBJ2-5; v_gene: TRBV7-2; d_gene: TRBD1; CDR3aa: CASSGGQGTQETQYF; CDR3nt: TGTGCCAGCAGCGGAGGACAGGGAACCCAAGAGACCCAGTACTTC
len: 13; abundance: .; j_gene: TRBJ2-3; v_gene: TRBV9; d_gene: .; CDR3aa: CASSLEVTDTQYF; CDR3nt: TGTGCCAGCAGTCTAGAGGTCACAGATACGCAGTATTTT
len: 15; abundance: .; j_gene: TRBJ2-3; v_gene: TRBV5-5; d_gene: TRBD1; CDR3aa: CASSFWTGSTDTQYF; CDR3nt: TGTGCCAGCAGCTTTTGGACAGGGTCCACAGATACGCAGTATTTT
len: 14; abundance: .; j_gene: TRBJ1-1; v_gene: TRBV7-8; d_gene: .; CDR3aa: CASSLIDGSTEAFF; CDR3nt: TGTGCCAGCAGCTTAATCGATGGGAGTACTGAAGCTTTCTTT
len: 15; abundance: .; j_gene: TRBJ1-2; v_gene: TRBV18; d_gene: TRBD1; CDR3aa: CASSPLTGEHYGYTF; CDR3nt: TGTGCCAGCTCACCATTAACAGGGGAGCACTATGGCTACACCTTC
len: 15; abundance: .; j_gene: TRBJ2-6; v_gene: TRBV6-5; d_gene: .; CDR3aa: CASSPEGTGANVLTF; CDR3nt: TGTGCCAGCAGTCCCGAGGGAACTGGGGCCAACGTCCTGACTTTC
len: 15; abundance: .; j_gene: TRBJ2-7; v_gene: TRBV5-4; d_gene: TRBD2; CDR3aa: CASSLRLAGIYEQYF; CDR3nt: TGTGCCAGCAGCTTGCGCCTAGCGGGAATCTACGAGCAGTACTTC
len: 14; abundance: .; j_gene: TRBJ2-3; v_gene: TRBV5-1; d_gene: TRBD2; CDR3aa: CATRGGGAGDTQYF; CDR3nt: TGCGCCACCCGTGGCGGGGGGGCAGGAGATACGCAGTATTTT
len: 13; abundance: .; j_gene: TRBJ2-3; v_gene: TRBV6-1; d_gene: .; CDR3aa: CASSEARRGSQYF; CDR3nt: TGTGCCAGCAGTGAAGCGAGGCGGGGTTCGCAGTATTTT
len: 13; abundance: .; j_gene: TRBJ2-7; v_gene: TRBV7-9; d_gene: .; CDR3aa: CASSFGGSYEQYF; CDR3nt: TGTGCCAGCAGCTTCGGCGGGTCCTACGAGCAGTACTTC
len: 13; abundance: .; j_gene: TRBJ1-1; v_gene: TRBV27; d_gene: .; CDR3aa: CASSFRDFREAFF; CDR3nt: TGTGCCAGCAGTTTTAGGGACTTTCGAGAAGCTTTCTTT
len: 14; abundance: few; j_gene: TRBJ2-1; v_gene: TRBV29-1; d_gene: TRBD1; CDR3aa: CSANTGDNYNEQFF; CDR3nt: TGCAGCGCTAACACAGGGGATAACTACAATGAGCAGTTCTTC
len: 14; abundance: .; j_gene: TRBJ2-7; v_gene: TRBV9; d_gene: TRBD1; CDR3aa: CASSVGQGGYEQYF; CDR3nt: TGTGCCAGCAGCGTAGGACAGGGGGGGTACGAGCAGTACTTC
len: 15; abundance: .; j_gene: TRBJ2-1; v_gene: TRBV5-1; d_gene: TRBD2; CDR3aa: CASSLSGVSYNEQFF; CDR3nt: TGCGCCAGCAGCCTTAGCGGGGTCTCCTACAATGAGCAGTTCTTC
len: 12; abundance: few; j_gene: TRBJ2-5; v_gene: TRBV6-1; d_gene: .; CDR3aa: CASRGSSETQYF; CDR3nt: TGTGCCAGCAGGGGCAGTTCAGAGACCCAGTACTTC
len: 14; abundance: .; j_gene: TRBJ1-2; v_gene: TRBV5-1; d_gene: .; CDR3aa: CASSDWRGQEGYTF; CDR3nt: TGCGCCAGCAGCGACTGGCGGGGGCAGGAGGGCTACACCTTC
len: 17; abundance: .; j_gene: TRBJ1-5; v_gene: TRBV4-2; d_gene: .; CDR3aa: CASSQEGRGYSNQPQHF; CDR3nt: TGTGCCAGCAGCCAAGAAGGCAGGGGATATAGCAATCAGCCCCAGCATTTT
len: 13; abundance: .; j_gene: TRBJ2-7; v_gene: TRBV9; d_gene: .; CDR3aa: CASSVEQVGEQYF; CDR3nt: TGTGCCAGCAGCGTAGAACAGGTCGGCGAGCAGTACTTC
len: 17; abundance: .; j_gene: TRBJ1-5; v_gene: TRBV6-1; d_gene: TRBD1; CDR3aa: CASSATGVGRSNQPQHF; CDR3nt: TGTGCCAGCAGTGCCACAGGGGTCGGAAGAAGCAATCAGCCCCAGCATTTT
len: 14; abundance: .; j_gene: TRBJ1-4; v_gene: TRBV5-1; d_gene: .; CDR3aa: CASRDGGFGEKLFF; CDR3nt: TGCGCCAGTAGGGATGGGGGGTTTGGTGAAAAACTGTTTTTT
len: 16; abundance: .; j_gene: TRBJ2-6; v_gene: TRBV5-1; d_gene: TRBD1; CDR3aa: CASREQGAAGANVLTF; CDR3nt: TGCGCCAGCCGCGAACAGGGGGCAGCTGGGGCCAACGTCCTGACTTTC